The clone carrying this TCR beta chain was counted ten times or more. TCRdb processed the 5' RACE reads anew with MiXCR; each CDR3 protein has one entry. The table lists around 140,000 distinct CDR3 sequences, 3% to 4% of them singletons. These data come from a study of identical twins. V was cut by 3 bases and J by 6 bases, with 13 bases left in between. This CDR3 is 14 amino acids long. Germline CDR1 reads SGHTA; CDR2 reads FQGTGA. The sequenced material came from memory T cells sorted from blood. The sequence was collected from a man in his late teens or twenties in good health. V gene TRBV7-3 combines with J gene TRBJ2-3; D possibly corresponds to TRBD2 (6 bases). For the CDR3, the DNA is TGTGCCAGCAGCTTGGGGACTGGGAGGGATACGCAGTATTTT. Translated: CASSLGTGRDTQYF.